These 20 T cell receptor beta chains came from one sample sequenced in a study of blood T cell repertoires in COVID-19. TCRdb's copy holds only in-frame clones and misses some; the assay was immunoSEQ multiplex PCR. The repertoire holds some 97,000 clones, roughly 87% seen once, with approximately 7.3% in the top ten. Sequencing was done on a sample of peripheral blood. These receptors all come from a man aged 25-45 years in a cohort sampled during active COVID-19.

This chain connects TRBV4-3 to TRBJ2-3; 13 nucleotides line up with TRBD2. The CDR3 totals 19 residues. Per germline, CDR1 LGHNA and CDR2 YSLEER. Trimming at V came to 0 bases and at J to 2 bases, leaving 8 bases not matched to a gene. The CDR3 is CASSQDILAGGSNTDTQYF. In DNA form, the CDR3 reads TGCGCCAGCAGCCAAGATATACTAGCGGGGGGGTCGAACACAGATACGCAGTATTTT.

This chain connects TRBV7-9 to TRBJ2-1; no definite D call. CDR3 length: 12 residues. With 4 bases removed from V and 2 bases from J, the gap between germline ends came to 3 bases. Germline values: CDR1 SEHNR, CDR2 FQNEAQ (reference sequence). The CDR3 here is CASSSAYNEQFF. CDR3 DNA: TGTGCCAGCAGCTCCGCCTACAATGAGCAGTTCTTC.

The V call is TRBV28, the J call TRBJ2-2, with 7 positions matching TRBD2. The CDR3 is made up of 15 amino acids. CDR1 is MDHEN and CDR2 is SYDVKM in the germline V gene. The V and J ends lost 6 bases and 3 bases, in that order; junction bases with no gene match: 7. CDR3 residues: CASSRGDTDTGELFF. The DNA of the CDR3 is TGTGCCAGCAGCCGGGGGGATACGGACACCGGGGAGCTGTTTTTT. Combining the CDR3 with reference TRBV28 and TRBJ2-2 gives the whole variable domain DVKVTQSSRYLVKRTGEKVFLECVQDMDHENMFWYRQDPGLGLRLIYFSYDVKMKEKGDIPEGYSVSREKKERFSLILESASTNQTSMYLCASSRGDTDTGELFFGEGSRLTVL.

The V gene is TRBV5-6, the J gene TRBJ2-7, with D tentatively TRBD2 (6 bases). Per germline, CDR1 SGHDT and CDR2 YYEEEE. CDR3 length: 15 residues. Trimming shortened V by 2 bases and J by 3 bases, and 15 bases separated the two germline ends. Here the CDR3 DNA reads TGTGCCAGCAGCTTTTCGGCGGGGCTTTTCTACGAGCAGTACTTC. It encodes CASSFSAGLFYEQYF.

The V and J genes are TRBV28 and TRBJ1-3, with D tentatively TRBD1 (6 bases). Trimming shortened V by 4 bases and J by 0 bases, and 7 bases separated the two germline ends. Looked up from germline, CDR1 is MDHEN and CDR2 is SYDVKM. This CDR3 comprises 14 residues. CDR3 in amino acids: CASSWTDSGNTIYF. Written as DNA, the CDR3 is TGTGCCAGCAGTTGGACAGACTCTGGAAACACCATATATTTT.

This chain links TRBV5-5 with TRBJ2-7, with TRBD1 identical over 8 bases. This CDR3 region has 14 residues. Germline loops: CDR1 SGHKS, CDR2 YYEKEE (reference sequence). J lost 1 base, V lost 2 bases, and 2 bases had no gene match. CDR3 loop: CASSFRGQSYEQYF. CDR3 DNA: TGTGCCAGCAGCTTCAGGGGGCAGTCCTACGAGCAGTACTTC. The full variable domain, its missing parts supplied by reference TRBV5-5 and TRBJ2-7, is DAGVTQSPTHLIKTRGQQVTLRCSPISGHKSVSWYQQVLGQGPQFIFQYYEKEERGRGNFPDRFSARQFPNYSSELNVNALLLGDSALYLCASSFRGQSYEQYFGPGTRLTVT.

The V call is TRBV2, the J call TRBJ2-3; 11 bases are a match to TRBD2. The V and J ends lost 5 bases and 5 bases, in that order; junction bases with no gene match: 9. The CDR3 contains 16 residues. CDR1 and CDR2 (germline): SNHLY, FYNNEI. The CDR3 DNA sequence: TGTGCCAGCAGTCGCCTTAGCGGGGGGGCGGGAGATACGCAGTATTTT. This encodes CASSRLSGGAGDTQYF.

The chain carries TRBV10-3 and TRBJ2-7; TRBD1 matches 12 bases. V was clipped by 4 bases and J by 7 bases; unmatched bases: 5. Germline CDR1 ENHRY, CDR2 SYGVKD. This CDR3 has 14 amino acids. The CDR3 loop is CAISGGTGGGEQYF. The CDR3 region has the DNA TGTGCCATCAGTGGGGGGACAGGGGGCGGAGAGCAGTACTTC.

This chain links TRBV2 with TRBJ2-3; maybe TRBD2 (5 bases). Germline CDR1 is SNHLY and CDR2 is FYNNEI. CDR3 length: 16 amino acids. Trimming removed 10 bases from V and 2 bases from J, with 22 bases in between. CDR3 residues: CATETDPRGVTDTQYF. CDR3 nucleotides: TGTGCCACCGAGACTGACCCCCGGGGAGTCACAGATACGCAGTATTTT.

This chain uses TRBV5-5 with TRBJ1-2; TRBD1 might be the D (6 bases). The CDR3 runs 16 residues. Looked up from germline, CDR1 is SGHKS and CDR2 is YYEKEE (reference sequence). Trimming took off 2 bases at V and 6 bases at J, with 20 bases between the two ends. This CDR3 reads CASSFLPIGGANGYTF. Here the CDR3 DNA reads TGTGCCAGCAGCTTTCTCCCCATTGGGGGGGCGAATGGCTACACCTTC.

This chain joins TRBV28 and TRBJ2-7; 10 bases are shared with TRBD1. This CDR3 is 15 amino acids long. The J segment lost 9 bases and the V segment lost 5 bases, leaving 13 bases of the junction unmatched. Germline CDR1 reads MDHEN; CDR2 reads SYDVKM. The CDR3 bases are TGTGCCAGCAGTACTATAGGGACAGGGGCACTGGGGCAGTACTTC. Residues: CASSTIGTGALGQYF.

The chain carries TRBV9 and TRBJ2-4; 7 positions agree with TRBD2. Germline V gene lookup returns CDR1 SGDLS and CDR2 YYNGEE. The CDR3 is 13 residues long. J was trimmed by 6 bases and V by 0 bases; bases with no gene match: 0. CDR3 protein: CASSVGEGNIQYF. CDR3 DNA sequence: TGTGCCAGCAGCGTAGGGGAGGGAAACATTCAGTACTTC.

This clone came up once. DNA for the CDR3: TGTGCCAGTAGTGCTCGGACAGGGGGCTTTAACACCGGGGAGCTGTTTTTT. It codes for CASSARTGGFNTGELFF. This chain links TRBV19 with TRBJ2-2; the match to TRBD1 covers 11 bases. The CDR3 loop spans 17 amino acids. Looked up from germline, CDR1 is LNHDA and CDR2 is SQIVND (reference sequence). V was clipped by 5 bases and J by 2 bases; unmatched bases: 7.

V gene TRBV29-1 combines with J gene TRBJ2-1; TRBD2 aligns across 9 bases. The CDR3 totals 12 residues. The trim removed 2 bases at V and 7 bases at J, leaving 0 bases unmatched. The germline V gene has CDR1 SQVTM and CDR2 ANQGSEA. DNA for the CDR3: TGCAGCGTTGAAAGCGGGGGGAATGAGCAGTTCTTC. This gives the protein CSVESGGNEQFF.

Of note for this clone: The sample contains more than one DNA sequence encoding this CDR3. This chain uses TRBV5-1 with TRBJ2-3, with 13 bases identical to TRBD2. V lost 4 bases to trimming and J lost 6 bases; unmatched junction nucleotides: 5. The CDR3 has 15 residues. CDR1 and CDR2 from the germline V gene are SGHRS and YFSETQ. The CDR3 reads CASSPGTSGADTQYF. The DNA of the CDR3 is TGCGCCAGCAGCCCCGGGACTAGCGGGGCCGATACGCAGTATTTT.

The V and J genes are TRBV7-6 and TRBJ1-4; no reliable D call. V dropped 2 bases and J dropped 3 bases, with 7 bases sitting between them. There are 14 residues in the CDR3. Germline V gene sequence: CDR1 SGHVS, CDR2 FNYEAQ. The CDR3 coding sequence is TGTGCCAGCAGCTTATACGGGGCTAATGAAAAACTGTTTTTT. This codes for CASSLYGANEKLFF.

This sequence joins TRBV5-6 and TRBJ2-1, with 8 bases identical to TRBD1. Germline V gene lookup returns CDR1 SGHDT and CDR2 YYEEEE. The CDR3 length is 12 residues. J gave up 15 bases and V 2 bases, and 7 bases lay outside the gene matches. In DNA, the CDR3 is TGTGCCAGCAGCTTCCGGACAGGGTGGTCGTTCTTC. Protein: CASSFRTGWSFF. The whole variable domain, filled in from reference TRBV5-6 and TRBJ2-1, reads DAGVTQSPTHLIKTRGQQVTLRCSPKSGHDTVSWYQQALGQGPQFIFQYYEEEERQRGNFPDRFSGHQFPNYSSELNVNALLLGDSALYLCASSFRTGWSFFGPGTRLTVL.

The chain joins TRBV21-1 to TRBJ1-5. TRBV21-1 constitutes a pseudogene. CDR3 length: 16 amino acids. CDR3 loop: CASSKARGGGPRAQHF. CDR3 DNA: TGTGCCAGCAGCAAAGCTAGGGGAGGGGGTCCCAGAGCCCAGCATTTT.

The J gene is TRBJ1-4, the V gene TRBV19, with 7 bases lining up with TRBD1. From germline, CDR1 is LNHDA and CDR2 SQIVND (reference sequence). The CDR3 has 13 residues. J gave up 8 bases and V 8 bases, and 8 bases lay outside the gene matches. CDR3 coding DNA: TGTGCCAGTTCGGTCCAGGGGGGCGAAAAACTGTTTTTT. It encodes CASSVQGGEKLFF.

The chain employs TRBV19 and TRBJ1-2; 9 bases line up with TRBD1. Losses at the gene ends were 3 bases for V and 7 bases for J; bases not matched to a gene: 12. The CDR3 loop spans 16 amino acids. Germline CDR1 and CDR2: LNHDA and SQIVND (reference sequence). CDR3 nucleotides: TGTGCCAGTAGTATTGCCCTGGGACAGGGAACCCGTGGCTACACCTTC. This translates into CASSIALGQGTRGYTF.